This TCR beta chain was observed in a study of shared clonotypes between healthy human individuals. Libraries were prepared by immunoSEQ multiplex PCR; TCRdb keeps only in-frame clonotypes and omits some of them. The sample consists of 450,000 to 500,000 clones, about 84% of them appearing once. This CDR3 is 14 amino acids long. The V end lost 2 bases, the J end lost 2 bases, and 4 bases lay between the germline ends. From germline, CDR1 is MNHEY and CDR2 SMNVEV (reference sequence). Sequenced: PBMCs. J is TRBJ2-6 and V is TRBV27; D ambiguous. The TCR sequence derives from a woman in her thirties or forties in good health. Some clones in this sample may be carry-over from other donors' samples. CDR3 sequence (DNA): TGTGCCAGCAGTTTACTGGCTGGGGCCAACGTCCTGACTTTC. It yields the protein CASSLLAGANVLTF. Full variable domain (rest looked up from reference TRBV27 and TRBJ2-6): EAQVTQNPRYLITVTGKKLTVTCSQNMNHEYMSWYRQDPGLGLRQIYYSMNVEVTDKGDVPEGYKVSRKEKRNFPLILESPSPNQTSLYFCASSLLAGANVLTFGAGSRLTVL.